Listed below are T cell receptor beta chains from one sample, sequenced in a study of cytomegalovirus exposure and HLA in healthy donors. The method was immunoSEQ multiplex PCR; TCRdb's version includes in-frame clones alone and lacks a portion of them. The sample consists of around 200,000 clones, 70% to 90% of them appearing once. Sequencing input: PBMCs. These receptors were collected from a woman in her forties or fifties in good health and CMV-seronegative. Each CDR3 is given with its conserved first and last residue. The D gene is left open where the match is weak. Part of the rows lack a size; the others show once, few, many or a class for expanded clones.

D	V	size	J	DNA	CDR3
TRBD1	TRBV7-9	few	TRBJ1-4	TGTGCCAGCAGCTTAGAACAGGGGAATGAAAAACTGTTTTTT	CASSLEQGNEKLFF
TRBD2	TRBV5-1	-	TRBJ2-5	TGCGCCAGCAGCTTGGAGGGAGGGCAAGAGACCCAGTACTTC	CASSLEGGQETQYF
TRBD2	TRBV19	-	TRBJ2-3	TGTGCCAGTAGACTAGCGGGAGCAGATACGCAGTATTTT	CASRLAGADTQYF
-	TRBV21-1	-	TRBJ1-1	TGTGCCCCGGGGGGACAGGGGGGCACTGAAGCTTTCTTT	CAPGGQGGTEAFF
TRBD1	TRBV19	few	TRBJ1-4	TGTGCCAGTAGATCAGGATGGACAGGGAGCGAAAAACTGTTTTTT	CASRSGWTGSEKLFF
TRBD1	TRBV28	-	TRBJ1-4	TGTGCCAGCAGTTTACTAGACAGGGGGGGTGAAAAACTGTTTTTT	CASSLLDRGGEKLFF
TRBD1	TRBV4-1	-	TRBJ1-4	TGCGCCAGCAGCCAAGGTCAGGGGGGAACTAATGAAAAACTGTTTTTT	CASSQGQGGTNEKLFF
-	TRBV5-1	-	TRBJ2-3	TGCGCCAGCAGCTTGGCGGGAGCGGAAACGCAGTATTTT	CASSLAGAETQYF
-	TRBV7-2	-	TRBJ1-2	TGTGCCAGCAGCTTAGATGCCCTATATGGCTACACCTTC	CASSLDALYGYTF
-	TRBV7-2	-	TRBJ1-2	TGTGCCAGCAGCTTAGCCGGGACACCTAACTATGGCTACACCTTC	CASSLAGTPNYGYTF
-	TRBV20-1	-	TRBJ1-5	TGCAGTGCCGGGGGGGGGCAGCCCCAGCATTTT	CSAGGGQPQHF
-	TRBV7-9	-	TRBJ1-4	TGTGCCAGCAGCTTAGCCGGGGGTCTGAATGAAAAACTGTTTTTT	CASSLAGGLNEKLFF
TRBD2	TRBV5-1	-	TRBJ2-7	TGCGCCAGCAGTCCTAGGACTAGCGGGAGCATATCCTACGAGCAGTACTTC	CASSPRTSGSISYEQYF
TRBD2	TRBV10-3	-	TRBJ2-7	TGTGCCAGCGGGACTAGCGGGAGGAACGAGCAGTACTTC	CASGTSGRNEQYF